This T cell receptor (beta chain) was recorded in a study of T cell repertoires in cytomegalovirus infection. TCRdb recomputed calls from the reads with MiXCR, one row per CDR3 protein. The repertoire has about 830,000 distinct CDR3 sequences, approximately 32% of them found once; the top ten carry around an eighth. This clonotype was counted many times. Antigen unknown. The CDR3 extends over 16 amino acids. V gave up 3 bases and J gave up 6 bases, with 18 bases separating them. The chain carries TRBV12-3 or TRBV12-4 and TRBJ2-1; perhaps TRBD1 as D (5 bases). Sequenced here: cultured CD8+ T cells from PBMCs, sampled from culture after CMV antigen stimulation. The TCR was taken from a human donor in good health (CMV status not recorded). Some clones in this sample may be carry-over from other donors' samples. Here the CDR3 reads CASSFPGLMARNEQFF. CDR3 bases: TGTGCCAGCAGTTTCCCAGGGTTGATGGCGCGCAATGAGCAGTTCTTC.